The present T cell receptor (beta chain) was sequenced within a study of T cells in Graves' hyperthyroidism and ophthalmopathy. The CDR3 regions of TCR beta were amplified from RNA transcripts. In the first-round RT-PCR of the TCR CDR3, the HTBI primer set was used. TCRdb re-analysed the multiplex PCR reads in MiXCR, keeping a single row per CDR3 protein. The top ten clones hold around 29% of a sample with roughly 170,000 distinct CDR3 sequences, about 18% of them seen once. Germline CDR1 MNHEY, CDR2 SVGEGT. Between the trimmed V and J ends, which lost 2 bases and 16 bases, there was a span of 17 bases. There are 13 residues in the CDR3.

Material: blood. The chain recombines TRBV6-2 or TRBV6-3 with TRBJ1-4; D possibly corresponds to TRBD1 (5 bases). The receptor was isolated from a woman aged 50 to 60 with Graves' hyperthyroidism. CDR3 sequence (DNA): TGTGCCAGCAGTTACCTTACAGGAATCCCCGAGTTTTTT. Amino acids: CASSYLTGIPEFF.